The sequence of this T cell receptor beta chain was determined in a study of T cell responses to AZD1222 COVID-19 vaccine. Broader study findings: Spike was spanned by vaccine-associated CD4 TCRs, with dominance at 160-218 and 743-854. Nearly half of the spike-specific TCRs reportedly recognize variant regions that carry no mutations. Donors were largely white British and mainly female; clonal diversity was possibly underestimated. Once two AZD1222 doses were given, Spike-specific TCR breadth and depth went up.

Generated by immunoSEQ multiplex PCR, the TCRdb table keeps only in-frame clones and is missing some. The sample contains about 140,000 clones, 92% of which appear only once. As concerns this clone: Its cognate antigen is unknown.

The CDR3 length is 14 residues. Germline-derived CDR1 and CDR2 are MNHEY and SVGAGI. V was pared by 7 bases and J by 0 bases, with 13 bases between. Sequenced material: peripheral blood, taken on day 0 of AZD1222 vaccination. The receptor was derived from an adult in good health. This rearrangement joins TRBV6-5 to TRBJ2-7; either TRBD1 or TRBD2 may supply D (5 bases each). The CDR3 bases are TGTGCCAGCACCTCCCCGGGACGCTCCTACGAGCAGTACTTC. This codes for CASTSPGRSYEQYF.